The source of this T cell receptor beta chain is a study of T cell changes during pregnancy in multiple sclerosis. The CDR3 extends over 16 amino acids. Trimming removed 3 bases from V and 5 bases from J; junction bases left unmatched: 12. Germline V lookup: CDR1 LNHDA, CDR2 SQIVND (reference sequence). TCRdb's copy holds only in-frame clones and misses some; the assay was immunoSEQ multiplex PCR. The table has fewer than 110,000 clones, approximately 92% seen once. The sequence derives from a female donor with multiple sclerosis, enrolled in a pregnancy study. The chain is built from TRBV19 and TRBJ2-7; 8 nucleotides align to TRBD1. The specimen comprised peripheral blood, sampled in the second trimester of pregnancy. This CDR3 is CASSIDRGPVADEQYF. In DNA, the CDR3 is TGTGCCAGTAGTATTGACAGGGGCCCCGTCGCGGACGAGCAGTACTTC.